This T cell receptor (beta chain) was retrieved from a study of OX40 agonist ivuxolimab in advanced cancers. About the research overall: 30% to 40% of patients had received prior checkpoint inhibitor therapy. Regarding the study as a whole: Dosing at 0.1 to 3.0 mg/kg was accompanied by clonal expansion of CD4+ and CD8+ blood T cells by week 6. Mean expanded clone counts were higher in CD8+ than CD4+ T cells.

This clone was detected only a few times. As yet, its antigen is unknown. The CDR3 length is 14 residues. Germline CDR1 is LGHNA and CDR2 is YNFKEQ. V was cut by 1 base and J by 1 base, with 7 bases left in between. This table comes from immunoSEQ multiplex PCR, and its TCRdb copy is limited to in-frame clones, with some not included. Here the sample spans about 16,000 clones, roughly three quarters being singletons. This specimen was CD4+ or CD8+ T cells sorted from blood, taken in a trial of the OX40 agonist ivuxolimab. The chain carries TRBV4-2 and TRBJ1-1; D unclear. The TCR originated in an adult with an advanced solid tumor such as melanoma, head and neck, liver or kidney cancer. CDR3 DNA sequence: TGTGCCAGCAGCCAAGTGGGAGAGAACACTGAAGCTTTCTTT. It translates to CASSQVGENTEAFF.